The 31 T cell receptor beta chains reported below all come from one sample, sequenced in a study of T-cell memory formation after mild COVID-19. TCRdb used MiXCR to reprocess the 5' RACE reads, holding one entry per CDR3 protein. This sample carries about 340,000 distinct CDR3 sequences, 15% of them seen once, and the ten largest clones take about a fifth. Input material: PBMCs or a T cell subset sorted from them (not recorded which). The receptor set was obtained from a man younger than 30 who had mild COVID-19 (a few samples of this study predate the infection). Cell type and time point are not known.

This clonotype has just a few counts. The chain is built from TRBV7-2 and TRBJ2-3; 7 nucleotides align to TRBD2. Trimming at V came to 5 bases and at J to 3 bases, leaving 8 bases not matched to a gene. CDR3 length: 15 residues. Germline CDR1 SGHTA, CDR2 FQGNSA. The CDR3 nucleotides are TGTGCCAGCAGCCCGCAAGCGGGGAGGACAGATACGCAGTATTTT. Translation: CASSPQAGRTDTQYF. The whole variable domain, remainder taken from reference TRBV7-2 and TRBJ2-3, is GAGVSQSPSNKVTEKGKDVELRCDPISGHTALYWYRQSLGQGLEFLIYFQGNSAPDKSGLPSDRFSAERTGGSVSTLTIQRTQQEDSAVYLCASSPQAGRTDTQYFGPGTRLTVL.

The chain has TRBV7-2 and TRBJ1-5, with a possible D match to TRBD1 (5 bases). CDR3 length equals 15 residues. The germline gives CDR1 SGHTA, CDR2 FQGNSA. Trimming removed 1 base from V and 9 bases from J, with 16 bases in between. CDR3 region: CASSLDTGAGRPQHF. CDR3 DNA sequence: TGTGCCAGCAGCTTAGATACCGGGGCTGGTCGGCCCCAGCATTTT. Variable domain in full (rest from reference TRBV7-2 and TRBJ1-5): GAGVSQSPSNKVTEKGKDVELRCDPISGHTALYWYRQSLGQGLEFLIYFQGNSAPDKSGLPSDRFSAERTGGSVSTLTIQRTQQEDSAVYLCASSLDTGAGRPQHFGDGTRLSIL.

Only a few counts were recorded for this clonotype. The V gene is TRBV5-4, the J gene TRBJ2-5; D call uncertain. The V end was cut by 1 base, the J end by 4 bases, with 14 bases between. In germline, CDR1 is SGHNT, CDR2 YYREEE (reference sequence). This CDR3 spans 15 amino acids. CDR3 sequence: CASSLWVIGRETQYF. The CDR3, as DNA: TGTGCCAGCAGCTTGTGGGTTATCGGGCGAGAGACCCAGTACTTC.

This clonotype was counted only a few times. The CDR3 is CASSLGPGLATDTQYF. CDR3 bases: TGTGCCAGCAGCTTAGGCCCGGGACTAGCGACAGATACGCAGTATTTT. V usage is TRBV11-2 and J usage is TRBJ2-3; 10 bases map to TRBD2. Per the germline V gene, CDR1 is SGHAT and CDR2 is FQNNGV. J was trimmed by 3 bases and V by 1 base; bases with no gene match: 4. CDR3 length: 16 amino acids.

This clonotype was seen more than once but under ten times. The chain links TRBV2 to TRBJ2-1, with TRBD2 as a possible D gene (7 bases). V was pared by 9 bases and J by 0 bases, with 18 bases between. The CDR3 is made up of 16 amino acids. The germline V gene has CDR1 SNHLY and CDR2 FYNNEI. Written as DNA, the CDR3 is TGTGCCAGGGACCTGGATGGGGGGGCCTCCTACAATGAGCAGTTCTTC. As protein: CARDLDGGASYNEQFF.

This clonotype occurred many times. This rearrangement joins TRBV7-9 to TRBJ2-3; D remains unclear. This CDR3 has 17 amino acids. Germline V gene lookup returns CDR1 SEHNR and CDR2 FQNEAQ (reference sequence). The V gene lost 5 bases and the J gene lost 2 bases, with 20 bases spanning the gap. CDR3 region: CASSRSTPPTITDTQYF. The CDR3 bases are TGTGCCAGCAGCCGATCGACACCACCCACTATCACAGATACGCAGTATTTT.

The chain carries TRBV4-2 and TRBJ2-1; D not certain. The CDR3 consists of 10 residues. V lost 0 bases to trimming and J lost 15 bases, with 6 bases between them. In germline, CDR1 is LGHNA, CDR2 YNFKEQ. CDR3 nucleotides: TGTGCCAGCAGCCAAGAGGTTCTGTTCTTC. It encodes CASSQEVLFF.

The J gene is TRBJ1-6, the V gene TRBV2; tentative D call: TRBD1 (5 bases). The V gene's germline CDR1 is SNHLY and CDR2 FYNNEI. V was trimmed by 6 bases and J by 9 bases, leaving 12 bases between them. This CDR3 has 13 residues. The CDR3 coding sequence is TGTGCCAGCAGGTCGGACATCTTTTCACCCCTCCACTTT. This sequence encodes CASRSDIFSPLHF.

V usage is TRBV10-3 and J usage is TRBJ2-5; no definite D call. This CDR3 has 16 amino acids. The germline CDR1 and CDR2 sequences are ENHRY and SYGVKD. V was trimmed by 4 bases and J by 5 bases, leaving 20 bases between them. The CDR3 sequence: CAISVEVTSRPETQYF. Here the CDR3 DNA reads TGTGCCATCAGTGTGGAAGTAACAAGCCGGCCGGAGACCCAGTACTTC.

The rearrangement links TRBV7-2 to TRBJ1-2; 10 nucleotides align to TRBD1. V lost 6 bases, J lost 8 bases, and 6 bases stayed unmatched. The germline V gene encodes CDR1 SGHTA and CDR2 FQGNSA. The CDR3 has 13 residues. CDR3 amino acids: CASSRQGAWGYTF. CDR3 coding DNA: TGTGCCAGCAGTCGACAGGGGGCGTGGGGCTACACCTTC.

The sample holds a few counts of this clonotype. The J gene is TRBJ2-5, the V gene TRBV7-8; TRBD2 matches at 15 bases. CDR1 is SGHVS, CDR2 FQNEAQ, per germline. The CDR3 sequence is 16 residues long. Trimming took 5 bases from V and 7 from J; bases not matched to a gene: 8. For the CDR3, the DNA is TGTGCCAGCAGCCAAGGACTAGCGGGGGGGCTGGGGACCCAGTACTTC. It encodes CASSQGLAGGLGTQYF.

V gene TRBV7-9 combines with J gene TRBJ2-7, with TRBD2 as a possible D gene (5 bases). Germline loops: CDR1 SEHNR, CDR2 FQNEAQ (reference sequence). V lost 5 bases, J lost 7 bases, and 15 bases lay in between. The CDR3 has 13 amino acids. The CDR3 nucleotides read TGTGCCAGCAGCGGGGAGAACTTTCTGGAGCAGTACGTC. Translating gives CASSGENFLEQYV.

This chain links TRBV6-2 or TRBV6-3 with TRBJ2-7; D is uncertain. CDR3 length: 14 amino acids. V lost 0 bases and J 3 bases, leaving 9 bases between the germline ends. The germline gives CDR1 MNHEY, CDR2 SVGEGT. The DNA for the CDR3 is TGTGCCAGCAGTTACTCGCTAGGGATCTACGAGCAGTACGTC. Encoded protein: CASSYSLGIYEQYV.

This sequence joins TRBV7-9 and TRBJ1-6, with 8 bases matching TRBD1. Per germline, CDR1 SEHNR and CDR2 FQNEAQ (reference sequence). The CDR3 length is 14 residues. Losses at the gene ends were 5 bases for V and 8 bases for J; bases not matched to a gene: 5. The CDR3 region is CASSLGQADSPLHF. For the CDR3, the DNA is TGTGCCAGCAGCCTGGGACAGGCAGATTCACCCCTCCACTTT.

The chain couples TRBV7-8 to TRBJ1-1; tentatively, D is TRBD1 (6 bases). CDR3 length: 15 amino acids. Germline V lookup: CDR1 SGHVS, CDR2 FQNEAQ. V lost 3 bases and J lost 1, with 12 bases in between. CDR3 in DNA: TGTGCCAGCAGCTTCCCGGGGGGCCCGAACACTGAAGCTTTCTTT. This sequence encodes CASSFPGGPNTEAFF. Together with reference TRBV7-8 and TRBJ1-1, the CDR3 gives the full variable domain: GAGVSQSPRYKVAKRGQDVALRCDPISGHVSLFWYQQALGQGPEFLTYFQNEAQLDKSGLPSDRFFAERPEGSVSTLKIQRTQQEDSAVYLCASSFPGGPNTEAFFGQGTRLTVV.

This clonotype was observed a few times. The V call is TRBV28, the J call TRBJ2-5; 8 nucleotides match TRBD2. CDR1 and CDR2 (germline): MDHEN, SYDVKM. V lost 5 bases, J lost 5 bases, and 7 bases stayed unmatched. The CDR3 length is 14 residues. CDR3 in amino acids: CASSPGLVWETQYF. The DNA of the CDR3 is TGTGCCAGCAGTCCGGGACTAGTCTGGGAGACCCAGTACTTC.

The chain employs TRBV4-1 and TRBJ2-5; 14 bases map to TRBD2. CDR1 and CDR2 (germline): MGHRA, YSYEKL. This CDR3 is 16 amino acids long. Trimming took 4 bases from V and 4 from J; bases not matched to a gene: 5. CDR3 bases: TGCGCCAGCAGCCCGACTAGCGGGGGGGACACAGAGACCCAGTACTTC. Encoded protein: CASSPTSGGDTETQYF.

This clonotype was counted at least ten times. J is TRBJ2-3 and V is TRBV4-1; 12 bases fit TRBD2. CDR1 and CDR2 (germline): MGHRA, YSYEKL. The CDR3 extends over 19 amino acids. With 6 bases clipped from V and 2 bases from J, the junction kept 15 bases outside the gene matches. DNA of the CDR3: TGCGCCAGCAGACAGGGGGGCCTAACTAGCGGGGGGACCACAGATACGCAGTATTTT. This translates into CASRQGGLTSGGTTDTQYF.

This clonotype was found a few times. The chain has TRBV7-2 and TRBJ2-3, with 14 bases aligning to TRBD2. J gave up 6 bases and V 5 bases, and 13 bases lay outside the gene matches. Germline CDR1 and CDR2: SGHTA and FQGNSA. This CDR3 has 18 residues. CDR3: CASSPGLAGGSWSDTQYF. The CDR3 DNA reads TGTGCCAGCAGCCCCGGACTAGCGGGGGGAAGCTGGTCCGATACGCAGTATTTT. Full variable domain (remainder filled in from reference TRBV7-2 and TRBJ2-3): GAGVSQSPSNKVTEKGKDVELRCDPISGHTALYWYRQSLGQGLEFLIYFQGNSAPDKSGLPSDRFSAERTGGSVSTLTIQRTQQEDSAVYLCASSPGLAGGSWSDTQYFGPGTRLTVL.

The chain combines TRBV15 with TRBJ2-3, with TRBD2 matching 8 bases. The CDR3 sequence is 15 residues long. Germline assignment: CDR1 LNHNV and CDR2 YYDKDF (reference sequence). The J segment lost 6 bases and the V segment lost 1 base, leaving 6 bases of the junction unmatched. In nucleotides, the CDR3 is TGTGCCACCAGCAGAGTGAGGGCGGGGGGTGATACGCAGTATTTT. The encoded protein is CATSRVRAGGDTQYF.

This clonotype was counted only a few times. The chain is built from TRBV28 and TRBJ2-7; D perhaps matches TRBD2 (7 bases). V shed 5 bases and J shed 7 bases, with 18 bases lying between them. The CDR3 length is 14 residues. Germline V gene sequence: CDR1 MDHEN, CDR2 SYDVKM. CDR3 protein: CASSIGQQAGEQYV. In nucleotides, the CDR3 is TGTGCCAGCAGTATAGGACAGCAAGCGGGGGAGCAGTACGTC.

In its sample, this clonotype was seen once. This sequence joins TRBV12-3 or TRBV12-4 and TRBJ2-3; 9 bases map to TRBD2. This CDR3 is built from 14 residues. Trimming took 11 bases from V and 4 from J; bases not matched to a gene: 10. DNA of the CDR3: TGTGCCGGAGCGGGGGGCGGGCCCTCAGATACGCAGTATTTT. Its translation: CAGAGGGPSDTQYF.

The sample holds a few counts of this clonotype. The rearrangement links TRBV6-2 or TRBV6-3 to TRBJ2-1, with 11 bases lining up with TRBD2. V was clipped by 4 bases and J by 6 bases; unmatched bases: 5. The germline gives CDR1 MNHEY, CDR2 SVGEGT. CDR3 length equals 15 residues. This CDR3 reads CASSLLAGARNEQFF. In nucleotides, the CDR3 is TGTGCCAGCAGTTTACTAGCGGGGGCGCGCAATGAGCAGTTCTTC.

V and J are TRBV6-2 or TRBV6-3 and TRBJ1-6; possibly TRBD1 for D (6 bases). The CDR3 is 14 amino acids. V gave up 7 bases and J gave up 7 bases, with 14 bases separating them. CDR1 is MNHEY, CDR2 SVGEGT, per germline. CDR3 sequence: CASTNRDYNSPLHF. DNA of the CDR3: TGTGCCAGCACCAACAGGGACTACAATTCACCCCTCCACTTT.

This chain uses TRBV10-1 with TRBJ2-2; D is tentatively TRBD1 or TRBD2 (5 bases each). This CDR3 has 20 amino acids. CDR1 WNHNN and CDR2 SYGVQD come from the germline V gene (reference sequence). V lost 6 bases and J 1 base, leaving 27 bases between the germline ends. CDR3 protein: CASSEGIPGRLSGNTGELFF. DNA for the CDR3: TGCGCCAGCAGCGAGGGAATCCCGGGACGTCTGTCCGGGAACACCGGGGAGCTGTTTTTT.

This clonotype was seen more than once but under ten times. The chain couples TRBV5-6 to TRBJ2-1; D may be TRBD1 (5 bases). Per germline, CDR1 SGHDT and CDR2 YYEEEE. The germline V and J ends were trimmed by 0 bases and 5 bases, with 12 bases remaining between them. This CDR3 is built from 15 residues. This CDR3 is CASSLAARADNEQFF. The CDR3 DNA is TGTGCCAGCAGCTTGGCCGCCAGGGCAGACAATGAGCAGTTCTTC.

A few counts support this clonotype. The chain recombines TRBV7-2 with TRBJ2-1, with D hard to call. Germline loops: CDR1 SGHTA, CDR2 FQGNSA. Trimming cost V 5 bases and J 1 base, with 21 bases left between them. The CDR3 has 18 residues. The CDR3 spells CASSHPIIRRRSYNEQFF. CDR3 nucleotide sequence: TGTGCCAGCAGCCACCCGATCATACGTAGACGGTCCTACAATGAGCAGTTCTTC.

This clonotype appeared many times. V usage is TRBV15 and J usage is TRBJ1-5; D possibly corresponds to TRBD1 (5 bases). Germline loops: CDR1 LNHNV, CDR2 YYDKDF (reference sequence). CDR3 length: 15 residues. The V gene lost 0 bases and the J gene lost 4 bases, with 10 bases spanning the gap. CDR3 DNA: TGTGCCACCAGCAGAGATTGGGCAGGGAATCAGCCCCAGCATTTT. This codes for CATSRDWAGNQPQHF.

This clonotype was seen many times. The chain is built from TRBV7-2 and TRBJ2-1; 10 bases match TRBD2. There are 13 residues in the CDR3. Germline V gene data show CDR1 as SGHTA and CDR2 as FQGNSA. V gave up 5 bases and J gave up 7 bases; unmatched junction bases: 2. The CDR3 nucleotides are TGTGCCAGCAGCCGGACTAGCGGAAATGAGCAGTTCTTC. It yields the protein CASSRTSGNEQFF.

The chain employs TRBV10-3 and TRBJ2-7; D remains unclear. This CDR3 region has 13 residues. Germline V gene lookup returns CDR1 ENHRY and CDR2 SYGVKD. V was cut by 2 bases and J by 2 bases, with 7 bases left in between. Here the CDR3 DNA reads TGTGCCATCAGTGAGCCTTCAACCTACGAGCAGTACTTC. It translates to CAISEPSTYEQYF.

This chain uses TRBV12-3 or TRBV12-4 with TRBJ2-3, with D possibly being TRBD1 or TRBD2 (5 bases each). The CDR3 consists of 15 residues. V shed 1 base and J shed 4 bases, with 12 bases lying between them. CDR3 amino acids: CASSLVGPEPDTQYF. For the CDR3, the DNA is TGTGCCAGCAGTTTAGTGGGACCGGAGCCAGATACGCAGTATTTT.